Sequencing of this T cell receptor beta chain was carried out in a study of cytomegalovirus exposure and HLA in healthy donors. Notes on the study in general: Within an earlier analysis, most TCR beta V segments proved productive either about 90% or about 30% of the time. What a later analysis showed was that several of the most significant clusters appeared linked to common viral pathogens. TCR beta chains associated with HLA were, in a later analysis, more clonally expanded than equally common others.

In regard to this clone: Its antigen is not known.

V lost 4 bases and J lost 2, with 8 bases in between. The germline CDR1 and CDR2 sequences are SGHDN and FVKESK. CDR3 size: 13 residues. PCR was performed using 60 Vbeta and 13 Jbeta primers. Method: immunoSEQ multiplex PCR; TCRdb's copy keeps in-frame clones and lacks some. The table lists over 100,000 clones, roughly 74% of them singletons. The specimen sequenced was PBMCs. This chain links TRBV14 with TRBJ2-5, with a weak D call TRBD2 (5 bases). The TCR originated in a woman between 25 and 40 years old in good health and CMV-seronegative. DNA for the CDR3: TGTGCCAGCAGCCCGGGGTTTCAAGAGACCCAGTACTTC. Translating gives CASSPGFQETQYF.